One T cell receptor beta chain is described in this entry. In the original workflow: Estimated nucleated cell counts came from reference gene primer amplification. Repertoires were generated with immunoSEQ multiplex PCR, while TCRdb's copy carries only in-frame clones and drops some. V, J and clone size are those of that table, while D and trimming were read from the DNA. Of about 440,000 clones in the sample, 88% were seen once. The record originates from a study of blood T cell repertoires in COVID-19. Study details: Researchers got acute and convalescent COVID-19 samples from the United States, Italy and Spain. T cells, B-cell-depleted T cells, or PBMCs provided the cDNA or gDNA that served as material.

The V gene's germline CDR1 is DFQATT and CDR2 SNEGSKA (reference sequence). This CDR3 has 11 amino acids. Unmatched junction bases numbered 2, after V lost 4 bases and J lost 8 bases. The receptor was derived from a woman in her fifties or sixties with COVID-19, enrolled during active disease. The V and J genes are TRBV20-1 and TRBJ2-3; TRBD2 matches 8 bases. Sequenced input: peripheral blood. The CDR3 here is CSATAGGTQYF. The CDR3, as DNA: TGCAGTGCTACCGCGGGGGGTACGCAGTATTTT.